This T cell receptor (beta chain) appears in the sequencing data of a study of beta chain features in type 1 diabetes. On the study more broadly: Analysis included 95 million to 140 million sorted cells drawn from all samples.

The CDR3 is made up of 14 amino acids. V shed 7 bases, J shed 4 bases, and the junction held 7 bases outside the gene matches. The germline V gene has CDR1 SGHNT and CDR2 YYREEE (reference sequence). Via CD45RO/CCR7/CD25/CD127/CD95/CD27, cells of the CD4+ naive, central memory, regulatory and stem cell-like memory subsets were sorted. The entirety of the isolated RNA underwent reverse transcription, so expressed TCRB transcripts were sequenced. Clones were read by immunoSEQ multiplex PCR, and TCRdb kept only the in-frame ones, dropping some. The sample lists 600,000 or so clones, roughly an eighth occurring once. About this clone: Its matching antigen is unknown.

General observations from the study: Lower insertion and higher deletion counts appeared at VDJ junctions in type 1 diabetes patients. All four CD4+ subsets of Type 1 diabetes patients contained TCRB CDR3s that were moderately but significantly shorter.

The chain employs TRBV5-4 and TRBJ2-5; 10 bases align to TRBD2. The origin of this receptor is a young man with type 1 diabetes. The sequencing sample was made of naive CD4+ T cells from blood. The CDR3 loop is CASSQASGGETQYF. The CDR3 bases are TGTGCCAGCTCCCAGGCTAGCGGGGGAGAGACCCAGTACTTC. The full variable domain, completed using reference TRBV5-4 and TRBJ2-5, is ETGVTQSPTHLIKTRGQQVTLRCSSQSGHNTVSWYQQALGQGPQFIFQYYREEENGRGNFPPRFSGLQFPNYSSELNVNALELDDSALYLCASSQASGGETQYFGPGTRLLVL.